The source of this T cell receptor beta chain is a study of human T cells and chemical hapten exposure. The study, taken as a whole, reports: High-frequency TCRs, those above 1 in 1000, stayed the same after DPC sensitization.

The library tagged each cDNA molecule with unique molecular identifiers. Original processing notes: TCRs per sample had a median of approximately 88,000 and ranged from 23,224 to 690,600. One entry per CDR3 protein results from TCRdb running MiXCR on the 5' RACE reads. The V and J calls shown here were made by TCRdb, not taken from the authors' results. The profile shows about 140,000 distinct CDR3 sequences, around 4.4% of them singletons. Germline V lookup: CDR1 LNHNV, CDR2 YYDKDF (reference sequence). CDR3 length equals 15 residues. With 0 bases removed from V and 1 base from J, the gap between germline ends came to 9 bases. A few counts support this clonotype. What it binds is unknown. Unfractionated whole blood yielded total RNA.

This receptor was identified in a female donor in good health. This chain connects TRBV15 to TRBJ1-2; unclear D gene. CDR3 in amino acids: CATSREAGRNYGYTF. CDR3 in DNA: TGTGCCACCAGCAGAGAAGCCGGCCGTAACTATGGCTACACCTTC.